This entry is about one T cell receptor beta chain. Its antigen is not identified. This sample stems from a study of T cell responses to AZD1222 COVID-19 vaccine. Regarding the study as a whole: Among AZD1222 vaccinees, only five to seven were seropositive at baseline. Donors skewed white British and female; clonal diversity was possibly underestimated. Receipt of two AZD1222 doses was followed by a rise in Spike-specific TCR breadth and depth.

Germline values: CDR1 LNHDA, CDR2 SQIVND (reference sequence). The CDR3 runs to 14 residues. V was clipped by 5 bases and J by 6 bases; unmatched bases: 4. The repertoire was sequenced with immunoSEQ multiplex PCR; TCRdb's copy has only in-frame clones and lacks some. The data show tens of thousands of clones, about 88% seen once. V gene TRBV19 combines with J gene TRBJ1-5; 10 bases fit TRBD1. This receptor was identified in an adult in good health. Sequencing used peripheral blood, obtained on day 0 of AZD1222 vaccination. CDR3 coding DNA: TGTGCCAGTAGTGGACAGGGGGATGGTCAGCCCCAGCATTTT. It encodes CASSGQGDGQPQHF.